This T cell receptor beta chain was sequenced in a study of CD8+ T cells in alopecia areata. Overall study: Treated patients were dosed with oral tofacitinib, taking 5 to 10 mg twice daily.

The CDR3 is 12 residues long. V was trimmed by 3 bases and J by 8 bases, leaving 10 bases between them. Germline V gives CDR1 MDHEN, CDR2 SYDVKM. Treatment defined: oral pan-JAK inhibitor, 5-10 mg twice daily. Investigators isolated RNA and reverse transcribed it into cDNA to act as the sequencing template. Profiled with immunoSEQ multiplex PCR; TCRdb holds only in-frame clones, not every one. This table holds 270,000 or so clones, 58% found once. This clone was observed many times. The source was CD4+ T cells sorted from blood, collected at week 24, from a patient treated with tofacitinib. The V and J genes are TRBV28 and TRBJ1-1; no firm D call. The sequence came from a human donor with alopecia areata. CDR3 residues: CASSFDKGEAFF. As DNA, the CDR3 is TGTGCCAGCAGTTTCGATAAAGGGGAAGCTTTCTTT.